This TCR beta chain was recovered during a study of beta chain features in type 1 diabetes (dated by TCRdb to the late 2010s). Regarding the study in general: Mean age, gender distribution, total cell number and subset yield were not different between patients and healthy donors. A total of roughly 100,000,000 sorted cells were examined across all samples, and the number of cells per subset was strongly correlated with RNA yield. The study compared TCRB repertoires of sorted circulating CD4+ T cell subsets between recently diagnosed type 1 diabetes patients and matched healthy donors. Regulatory and stem cell-like memory subsets were isolated from only 8 patients and about eight healthy donors, whereas naive and central memory subsets came from all 30 or so donors.

Details on this clone: Its cognate antigen has yet to be identified. Within one base of it there is no much larger clone, and no base qualities were kept.

What the work shows at the level of the full study, not this receptor alone: Naive, central memory and regulatory TCRB repertoires appeared to be more similar among patients than among healthy donors. Because cDNA rather than genomic DNA was sequenced, highly expressing activated cells could have been over-represented, although no difference in activation and CD3 levels was found between groups. Shorter templates might be favored by PCR, yet because patient and control samples were amplified and corrected together, any such skew would affect both groups equally. Patients with type 1 diabetes made fewer insertions and deleted more nucleotides at VDJ recombination sites, implying thymic rearrangement abnormalities. Because small numbers of individuals were included in the HLA sub-analyses, any influence of HLA type on TCRB rearrangement was left unresolved. In all four CD4+ subsets, TCRB CDR3 length was moderately but significantly shorter in type 1 diabetes patients.

Each donor gave one peripheral blood draw, roughly 110 mL on average, collected into heparinised tubes. A BD FACSAria II and a panel including CD45RO, CCR7, CD25, CD127, CD95 and CD27 were used to sort naive, central memory, regulatory and stem cell-like memory CD4+ T cells. A purity above 95% was achieved for all sorted populations. PBMCs were isolated right away by Lymphoprep density gradient centrifugation and were stained directly, without culture. Samples were stained and sorted in pairs, with one healthy donor and one patient per experiment, so that batch effects were minimized. At the junction V is shortened by 5 bases and J by 7 bases; bases outside the gene matches: 11. Reading from cysteine to phenylalanine, the CDR3 counts 16 amino acids. CDR3 DNA is the only sequence kept; it has 48 bases, read in frame from the first base. According to the germline V gene (reference sequence), CDR1 reads LNHNV and CDR2 reads YYDKDF.

The High Capacity cDNA Reverse Transcription Kit was used to reverse transcribe all of the isolated RNA, meaning that expressed TCRB transcripts were what got sequenced. Deep immunoSEQ sequencing was applied to naive, central memory and regulatory T cell samples, giving an average of about 3.57 million total reads per sample. Sorted cells were lysed in RLT buffer, and RNA was extracted using DNase-treated RNeasy Micro or Mini kits according to cell number. Each cell subset was processed on its own to prevent cross-contamination, while patient and healthy donor samples were processed together. Using the immunoSEQ multiplex PCR, TCRB sequences were amplified from cDNA into 87-bp fragments spanning the CDR3 region. Sequencing of the amplicons was performed on the Illumina HiSeq platform. The original pipeline was this. Synthetic template baselines were used to correct PCR bias computationally, reads within Hamming distance 2 were collapsed together, and singletons that could not be merged were discarded. Reads were aligned against IMGT to assign V, D and J genes, CDR3 length and insertions or deletions at six rearrangement sites. Within each subset, clonotype counts were normalized to sorted cell number, and only after that were true diversity and Gini coefficients computed with the tcR R package. The overlap coefficient, calculated on TCRB nucleotide sequences, was used to measure repertoire sharing. TCRdb took over this immuneACCESS table, retaining in-frame rearrangements with V and J assigned. Such tables are incomplete; in checked studies, under half of the missing clones stem from an unresolved V gene, and the remainder is unexplained. D and trimming were read from the DNA, whereas the V and J calls and clone size are those reported in that table. This sample gives around 250,000 clones in total; 25% to 30% of them show up just once. 3% to 4% of the sample is in the top ten clones.

The sequence joins TRBV15 to TRBJ2-1; TRBD2 aligns with 10 central bases. Specimen: central memory CD4+ T cells from blood. This sequence originates from a man under 40 in good health. The bases are TGTGCCACCAGCCAGGCGGAAGCGGGGGGGCGAAATGAGCAGTTCTTC. The resulting protein is CATSQAEAGGRNEQFF.